The source of this T cell receptor beta chain is a study of blood T cell repertoires in COVID-19 (dated by TCRdb to 2020 to 2022). Context from the whole study: Samples covering the acute and convalescent phases of COVID-19 were provided by collaborators in the United States, Italy and Spain. The material from the prospective study consisted of cDNA or gDNA derived from T cells, B-cell-depleted T cells, or PBMCs. Deeply sampled blood TCRbeta repertoires from subjects exposed to, actively infected with, or recovered from COVID-19 were included in the dataset. The repertoires were made available in a free public database intended to serve as a resource for research on the immune response to SARS-CoV-2. Samples came from the ongoing ImmuneRACE study (first 160 participants) plus 1,254 subjects from 6 global collaborators. The sample metadata nearly always contained a de-identified subject ID, COVID-19 status, age in years and sex. HLA class I and class II types, where available, came from metadata supplied by the sample provider rather than from assay-based typing.

The CDR3, cysteine through phenylalanine, is 12 amino acids long. CDR3 DNA only is kept here, 36 bases in frame from base 1. Between the V and J ends, shortened by 7 bases and 4 bases respectively, the junction contains 10 bases. The germline V gene sets CDR1 to MNHEY and CDR2 to SVGAGI. The paper's findings and limits, for the study overall: Clinical and demographic metadata were provided uncurated, with the amount varying by source and participant.

Note on this clone: What antigen it recognizes has not been identified. It has no much larger one-base neighbor in the sample; base qualities were not kept.

In the prospective study, participants were about 18 to 90 years old, resided in fewer than 25 geographic areas of the United States, and were enrolled through a virtual design. In the prospective study, cohorts were assigned on the basis of participant-reported clinical history obtained from a screening survey and a study questionnaire. Recovered participants in ImmuneRACE Cohort 3 were defined by two consecutive negative NP/OP PCR tests, clearance by a healthcare professional, or resolution of symptoms. Each participant in the prospective study had whole blood, serum and a nasopharyngeal or oropharyngeal swab collected by mobile phlebotomists. Over a roughly two-month period, participants in the prospective study had the option of providing additional blood draws and questionnaires. Before DNA extraction, prospective study blood samples were shipped either frozen or at room temperature. TCRbeta CDR3 regions were amplified from genomic DNA by means of the immunoSEQ Assay, a bias-controlled multiplex PCR. Turning to the authors' computational methods: Nucleated cell counts per sample were estimated from amplification of reference gene primers within the assay. Sequence reads were collapsed and filtered to measure the absolute abundance of every unique TCRbeta CDR3 rearrangement. Productive Simpson clonality was computed per sample as the square root of Simpson's diversity index over productive rearrangements. TCRdb provides this immuneACCESS table in a form limited to in-frame rearrangements. Some clones are lacking; in checked studies, under half of them reflect an unresolved V gene, and why the rest are absent is not known. That table furnishes V, J and clone size, whereas the DNA furnished D and trimming. This sample is represented by 250,000 or so clones; 86% of them were singletons. Under 3% of the sample belongs to the ten largest clones.

The chain is made from TRBV6-5 and TRBJ1-1, with the D gene not confidently named. The sequence came from a woman between 18 and 29 years old who had recovered from COVID-19. The specimen was PBMCs or T cells enriched from blood (not recorded which). The CDR3 here reads CASKRAGTEAFF. The DNA reads as follows: TGTGCCAGCAAGCGGGCCGGCACTGAAGCTTTCTTT.